This T cell receptor (beta chain) comes out of a study of blood T cell repertoires in COVID-19. Whole-study context: Specimens from acute and convalescent COVID-19 originated in the United States, Italy and Spain. Sources were T cells, B-cell-depleted T cells, or PBMCs; the material itself was cDNA or gDNA.

The count of this clone is one. CDR1 and CDR2 from the germline V gene are MNHEY and SMNVEV (reference sequence). V dropped 4 bases and J dropped 1 base, with 7 bases sitting between them. The CDR3 consists of 14 residues. Original methodology: Amplified reference gene primers provided the basis for estimating nucleated cell counts. Here immunoSEQ multiplex PCR was the method, and the copy in TCRdb shows in-frame clones only, minus some. That table furnishes V, J and clone size, whereas the DNA furnished D and trimming. The repertoire has tens of thousands of clones, less than 85% of them found once; the top ten carry approximately 15%.

The chain recombines TRBV27 with TRBJ2-2; D remains unclear. Sequencing input: peripheral blood. This TCR was sampled from a man aged 65-85 years with active or convalescent COVID-19. The CDR3 DNA follows: TGTGCCAGCAGTTCGTCGGTGAACACCGGGGAGCTGTTTTTT. Translated: CASSSSVNTGELFF.